This is a list of T cell receptor beta chains from one sample in a study of glioma-infiltrating T cells after dendritic cell vaccination. Using immunoSEQ multiplex PCR, the repertoire was profiled, and TCRdb retains in-frame clones only, with some absent. Counted here are 3,500 to 4,000 clones, approximately 94% occurring once; the ten biggest clones make up 5% to 6.5%. The material sequenced was blood, taken before dendritic cell vaccination. The source of these receptors is a human donor with glioblastoma. Both conserved end residues are part of each CDR3. Each record gives: V gene, D gene, J gene, clone size, CDR3 DNA, CDR3 protein. D genes are given only for firm matches. Clone size is not always given. Where it is, it says once, few, many or a class for expanded clones.

V: TRBV28; D: -; J: TRBJ2-7; size: -; DNA: TGTGCCAGCAGTTTAATCGGGGACACCTACGAGCAGTACTTC; CDR3: CASSLIGDTYEQYF
V: TRBV7-2; D: TRBD2; J: TRBJ2-1; size: once; DNA: TGTGCCAGCAGCTTAGCGGCGTCTAGCGTCAGGGAGGGTGAGCAGTTCTTC; CDR3: CASSLAASSVREGEQFF
V: TRBV5-1; D: TRBD1; J: TRBJ1-2; size: -; DNA: TGCGCCAGCAGCCAGGGGACAGCCCCTCGGGGCTACACCTTC; CDR3: CASSQGTAPRGYTF
V: TRBV7-2; D: -; J: TRBJ1-1; size: -; DNA: TGTGCCAGCAGCTTAACGGTGAACACTGAAGCTTTCTTT; CDR3: CASSLTVNTEAFF
V: TRBV5-1; D: -; J: TRBJ2-1; size: -; DNA: TGCGCCAGCAGCTTGGCCGGCTCCTCGGGGTACAATGAGCAGTTCTTC; CDR3: CASSLAGSSGYNEQFF
V: TRBV5-8; D: TRBD1; J: TRBJ1-1; size: -; DNA: TGTGCCAGCAAACAACAGGGGTTGTCGGCTGAAGCTTTCTTT; CDR3: CASKQQGLSAEAFF
V: TRBV5-6; D: -; J: TRBJ1-5; size: -; DNA: TGTGCCAGCAGCTATGGCCCGACCAGGGCCCAGCATTTT; CDR3: CASSYGPTRAQHF
V: TRBV5-1; D: -; J: TRBJ2-2; size: once; DNA: TGCGCCAGCAGCTTGGATCGCGGAGTAAGATCCGGGGAGCTGTTTTTT; CDR3: CASSLDRGVRSGELFF
V: TRBV2; D: -; J: TRBJ2-3; size: -; DNA: TGTGCCAGCGACAATAAGGCGCAGTATTTT; CDR3: CASDNKAQYF
V: TRBV11-1; D: TRBD2; J: TRBJ2-3; size: few; DNA: TGTGCCAGCAGCTCACTAGCGGGAGGCTCCTCGGGTACGCAGTATTTT; CDR3: CASSSLAGGSSGTQYF
V: TRBV9; D: -; J: TRBJ2-3; size: -; DNA: TGTGCCAGCAGCGTAGCCGGAAAGAGGGCAGATACGCAGTATTTT; CDR3: CASSVAGKRADTQYF
V: TRBV2; D: TRBD1; J: TRBJ1-3; size: -; DNA: TGTGCCAGCAGGAGACAGGGCGGAAACACCATATATTTT; CDR3: CASRRQGGNTIYF
V: TRBV27; D: TRBD2; J: TRBJ2-1; size: -; DNA: TGTGCCAGCAGTTTATATGGTGTAGGACTAGCGGGAAATGAGCAGTTCTTC; CDR3: CASSLYGVGLAGNEQFF
V: TRBV5-5; D: TRBD1; J: TRBJ1-5; size: once; DNA: TGTGCCAGCAGCGGAGGTACAGGGGATACCCCGGGTCAGCCCCAGCATTTT; CDR3: CASSGGTGDTPGQPQHF
V: TRBV9; D: -; J: TRBJ2-7; size: -; DNA: TGTGCCAGCAGCGTAGGGTCGGCTAGCGACTCCTACGAGCAGTACTTC; CDR3: CASSVGSASDSYEQYF
V: TRBV6-1; D: -; J: TRBJ2-3; size: -; DNA: TGTGCCACCGGAGAACCCGGGGGCACAGATACGCAGTATTTT; CDR3: CATGEPGGTDTQYF
V: TRBV6-5; D: -; J: TRBJ1-2; size: few; DNA: TGTGCCAGCAGTTTGTTGGGGGGAAACTATGGCTACACCTTC; CDR3: CASSLLGGNYGYTF
V: TRBV11-3; D: -; J: TRBJ2-7; size: -; DNA: TGTGCCAGCAGCTTAGATGGGAGCTCCTACGAGCAGTACTTC; CDR3: CASSLDGSSYEQYF
V: TRBV7-2; D: -; J: TRBJ2-7; size: -; DNA: TGTGCCAGCAGCTTGAGCTCCTACGAGCAGTACTTC; CDR3: CASSLSSYEQYF
V: TRBV5-6; D: -; J: TRBJ1-2; size: -; DNA: TGTGCCAGCAGCACGCAAGGGGTTTTTGGCTATGGCTACACCTTC; CDR3: CASSTQGVFGYGYTF
V: TRBV7-2; D: TRBD1; J: TRBJ2-2; size: -; DNA: TGTGCCAGCAGCTGGGGACAGGGGAACACCGGGGAGCTGTTTTTT; CDR3: CASSWGQGNTGELFF
V: TRBV6-1; D: -; J: TRBJ2-7; size: -; DNA: TGTGCCAGCAGCAAACGGTTATACTACGAGCAGTACTTC; CDR3: CASSKRLYYEQYF
V: TRBV29-1; D: TRBD1; J: TRBJ1-1; size: -; DNA: TGCAGCGTGGCAACAGGGGGCACTGAAGCTTTCTTT; CDR3: CSVATGGTEAFF
V: TRBV30; D: -; J: TRBJ2-5; size: -; DNA: TGTGCCTGGAGTCATGGCGGGTTCGAGACCCAGTACTTC; CDR3: CAWSHGGFETQYF
V: TRBV28; D: -; J: TRBJ1-2; size: -; DNA: TGTGCCAGCAGTACCCTTCTCTTACAAGCTAACTATGGCTACACCTTC; CDR3: CASSTLLLQANYGYTF
V: TRBV7-2; D: -; J: TRBJ2-1; size: -; DNA: TGTGCCAGCAGCCAATCCTTGACGGGCGGGATTTTGCGGTTCTTC; CDR3: CASSQSLTGGILRFF
V: TRBV6-5; D: -; J: TRBJ1-3; size: once; DNA: TGTGCCAGCAGCGGGGGATCTGGAAACACCATATATTTT; CDR3: CASSGGSGNTIYF
V: TRBV13; D: -; J: TRBJ1-4; size: -; DNA: TGTGCCAGCAGCCACCGGGGATATGAAAAACTGTTTTTT; CDR3: CASSHRGYEKLFF
V: TRBV6-5; D: -; J: TRBJ1-2; size: once; DNA: TGTGCCAGCAGTTACTCATCCGGCAGGAACTATGGCTACACCTTC; CDR3: CASSYSSGRNYGYTF
V: TRBV29-1; D: -; J: TRBJ2-3; size: -; DNA: TGCAGCGCCTCGGAGCTAGCGAACACAGATACGCAGTATTTT; CDR3: CSASELANTDTQYF
V: TRBV5-1; D: TRBD2; J: TRBJ2-7; size: -; DNA: TGCGCCAGCAGCTTGCGATTCCGGACTAGCGGGAGCGTCGAGCAGTACTTC; CDR3: CASSLRFRTSGSVEQYF
V: TRBV28; D: -; J: TRBJ2-7; size: -; DNA: TGTGCCAGCAGTTTCAGCGCCCTAATCCGGGGATCCTACGAGCAGTACTTC; CDR3: CASSFSALIRGSYEQYF
V: TRBV7-2; D: TRBD2; J: TRBJ2-2; size: -; DNA: TGTGCCACCAACGGTGACGGGAGGCGAACCGGGGAGCTGTTTTTT; CDR3: CATNGDGRRTGELFF
V: TRBV7-8; D: TRBD2; J: TRBJ2-3; size: -; DNA: TGTGCCAGCAGCTTAAGTCCTCTAGCGGTTCTATCGGATACGCAGTATTTT; CDR3: CASSLSPLAVLSDTQYF
V: TRBV28; D: TRBD1; J: TRBJ1-1; size: -; DNA: TGTGCCAGCAGACAGACAGGGTTGAACACTGAAGCTTTCTTT; CDR3: CASRQTGLNTEAFF
V: TRBV18; D: -; J: TRBJ1-2; size: -; DNA: TGTGCCAGCTCTCCGGACAGAAACTATGGCTACACCTTC; CDR3: CASSPDRNYGYTF